The 7 T cell receptor beta chains presented below share a single source sample, sequenced in a study of neurological immune-mediated disorders (dated by TCRdb to the late 2010s). Receptors were amplified or captured by 5' RACE. The data were produced on an Illumina HiSeq 2500. In-frame beta chains were kept once TCRdb had trimmed the public reads at Q25 with fastp and called clones with MiXCR. Records with the same CDR3 protein are collapsed into one entry carrying the most frequent genes and DNA. Counted in this sample were some 60,000 distinct CDR3 sequences; less than 10% of them appeared once. The ten most abundant clones make up 9.5% to 15% of the sample. Explained via the paper, the time point label denotes: longitudinal time-point 2. The sample consisted of PBMCs. These receptors all stem from a man aged 25-45 years in good health.

This clonotype was picked up many times. The rearrangement uses TRBV10-3 and TRBJ2-4; D is undetermined. The germline V and J ends were trimmed by 4 bases and 6 bases, with 7 bases remaining between them. This CDR3 contains 12 residues. Germline-derived CDR1 and CDR2 are ENHRY and SYGVKD. The CDR3 loop is CAISGTGNIQYF. The CDR3 coding sequence is TGTGCCATCAGTGGGACGGGAAACATTCAGTACTTC.

At least ten counts were recorded for this clonotype. This rearrangement joins TRBV28 to TRBJ1-1; a weak D match, TRBD1 (5 bases). The germline gives CDR1 MDHEN, CDR2 SYDVKM. Trimming removed 4 bases at V and 0 bases at J, with 12 bases between. The CDR3 is 15 residues long. This CDR3 reads CASSSPTALNTEAFF. As DNA, the CDR3 is TGTGCCAGCAGTTCCCCGACAGCGTTGAACACTGAAGCTTTCTTT. Full variable domain (remainder filled in from reference TRBV28 and TRBJ1-1): DVKVTQSSRYLVKRTGEKVFLECVQDMDHENMFWYRQDPGLGLRLIYFSYDVKMKEKGDIPEGYSVSREKKERFSLILESASTNQTSMYLCASSSPTALNTEAFFGQGTRLTVV.

This clonotype occurred many times. This chain connects TRBV10-3 to TRBJ1-2; D uncertain. V lost 2 bases and J lost 9, with 7 bases in between. Germline CDR1 and CDR2: ENHRY and SYGVKD. The CDR3 contains 11 residues. CDR3 sequence reads: CAISETESYTF. The CDR3 nucleotides are TGTGCCATCAGTGAGACGGAAAGCTACACCTTC.

This clonotype was recorded at least ten times. The chain recombines TRBV7-2 with TRBJ2-2, with 13 bases that match TRBD2. Germline V gene data show CDR1 as SGHTA and CDR2 as FQGNSA. The V and J ends lost 3 bases and 6 bases, in that order; junction bases with no gene match: 10. CDR3 length: 18 residues. CDR3 nucleotide sequence: TGTGCCAGCAGCTTGCGGACTAGCGGGAGTTTTTCTCCCGGGGAGCTGTTTTTT. It specifies CASSLRTSGSFSPGELFF.

The table lists this clonotype with many counts. The chain has TRBV27 and TRBJ2-7; TRBD2 agrees at 7 bases. The V gene's germline CDR1 is MNHEY and CDR2 SMNVEV (reference sequence). With V trimmed by 2 bases and J by 7 bases, 5 bases remained unmatched. The CDR3 loop spans 13 amino acids. This CDR3 is CASSLGGEGEQYF. In DNA, the CDR3 is TGTGCCAGCAGTTTAGGGGGGGAAGGAGAGCAGTACTTC.

This clonotype has at least ten counts. V gene TRBV7-2 combines with J gene TRBJ1-2; D perhaps matches TRBD1 (5 bases). Germline CDR1 reads SGHTA; CDR2 reads FQGNSA. V was trimmed by 5 bases and J by 0 bases, leaving 16 bases between them. This CDR3 is 16 amino acids long. CDR3 DNA sequence: TGTGCCAGCAGCCCCGGGAGGACATTAGCTAACTATGGCTACACCTTC. Translation: CASSPGRTLANYGYTF.

This clonotype has at least ten counts. The chain couples TRBV28 to TRBJ2-7; possibly TRBD2 for D (5 bases). Germline V lookup: CDR1 MDHEN, CDR2 SYDVKM. CDR3 length: 14 residues. The germline V and J ends were trimmed by 2 bases and 5 bases, with 13 bases remaining between them. In DNA, the CDR3 is TGTGCCAGCAGTTTAAGCACACCGAGGGACGAGCAGTACTTC. This translates into CASSLSTPRDEQYF.